This T cell receptor beta chain originates from a study of blood T cells in healthy people across ages. Germline CDR1 and CDR2: MNHEY and SVGEGT. CDR3 length: 16 amino acids. With V trimmed by 3 bases and J by 5 bases, 8 bases remained unmatched. The use of a sample-barcoded 5' primer and a J-beta primer mix characterized a second PCR of roughly 7 to 11 cycles. Via MiXCR, TCRdb re-called the 5' RACE reads, giving one row per CDR3 protein. The sample shows over 600,000 distinct CDR3 sequences, approximately 40% of them seen only once. The J gene is TRBJ2-3, the V gene TRBV6-2 or TRBV6-3; 10 nucleotides agree with TRBD2. The clonotype originates from a man aged 80 or over in good health. Sequencing input: blood. CDR3 region: CASSYWASGSQDTQYF. The CDR3 DNA reads TGTGCCAGCAGTTATTGGGCTAGCGGGAGTCAAGATACGCAGTATTTT.